One sample yielded the 25 T cell receptor beta chains listed below, sequenced in a study of T cell changes during pregnancy in multiple sclerosis. The repertoire was sequenced with immunoSEQ multiplex PCR; TCRdb's copy has only in-frame clones and lacks some. The sample carries some 70,000 clones, under 95% recorded once. Material: peripheral blood, obtained in the second trimester of pregnancy. These receptors were taken from a female donor in good health, enrolled as a control in a pregnancy study.

The rearrangement links TRBV5-5 to TRBJ2-7; 8 bases fit TRBD2. The J segment lost 4 bases and the V segment lost 4 bases, leaving 16 bases of the junction unmatched. The germline CDR1 and CDR2 sequences are SGHKS and YYEKEE (reference sequence). This CDR3 spans 17 amino acids. CDR3 loop: CASSPLGLSGALYEQYF. As DNA, the CDR3 is TGTGCCAGCAGCCCCTTGGGTCTTAGCGGGGCTCTTTACGAGCAGTACTTC.

The chain joins TRBV7-9 to TRBJ1-2; TRBD1 aligns across 7 bases. Germline-derived CDR1 and CDR2 are SEHNR and FQNEAQ (reference sequence). J lost 5 bases, V lost 1 base, and 4 bases had no gene match. The CDR3 runs 14 residues. CDR3 region: CASSLVQGWYGYTF. The CDR3 DNA sequence: TGTGCCAGCAGCTTAGTACAGGGGTGGTATGGCTACACCTTC.

This chain links TRBV2 with TRBJ1-2, with D possibly being TRBD1 (6 bases). The V gene lost 5 bases and the J gene lost 6 bases, with 16 bases spanning the gap. The CDR3 has 14 residues. CDR1 and CDR2 (germline): SNHLY, FYNNEI. CDR3: CASSLQGVTDGYTF. The CDR3 DNA is TGTGCCAGCAGTTTACAGGGAGTCACCGATGGCTACACCTTC.

This chain uses TRBV5-5 with TRBJ1-1, with TRBD1 matching 7 bases. The V segment lost 4 bases and the J segment 1 base; nucleotides outside the gene matches: 1. The CDR3 consists of 13 residues. Germline loops: CDR1 SGHKS, CDR2 YYEKEE (reference sequence). The CDR3 region is CASSGTANTEAFF. The CDR3 coding sequence is TGTGCCAGCAGCGGGACAGCGAACACTGAAGCTTTCTTT.

The V gene is TRBV4-3, the J gene TRBJ2-1; 14 bases are a match to TRBD2. V shed 5 bases, J shed 8 bases, and the junction held 5 bases outside the gene matches. The CDR3 covers 15 residues. The germline CDR1 and CDR2 sequences are LGHNA and YSLEER. CDR3 nucleotides: TGCGCCAGCAGCAGACTAGCGGGAGGGGTAGATGAGCAGTTCTTC. This translates into CASSRLAGGVDEQFF.

J is TRBJ2-7 and V is TRBV30; 8 nucleotides agree with TRBD2. V gave up 0 bases and J gave up 5 bases; unmatched junction bases: 9. The length of the CDR3 is 15 residues. The germline V gene encodes CDR1 GTSNPN and CDR2 SVGIG (reference sequence). In nucleotides, the CDR3 is TGTGCCTGGAGTGTACAGCGGGAGCCATCCCACGAGCAGTACTTC. It encodes CAWSVQREPSHEQYF.

As DNA, the CDR3 is TGTGCCAGCAGCTTCCTTCAGGATTCTGGGGCCAACGTCCTGACTTTC. This encodes CASSFLQDSGANVLTF. The rearrangement links TRBV7-8 to TRBJ2-6; D gene uncertain. The V end lost 3 bases, the J end lost 1 base, and 10 bases lay between the germline ends. CDR1 SGHVS and CDR2 FQNEAQ come from the germline V gene. This CDR3 is built from 16 residues.

The rearrangement uses TRBV6-4 and TRBJ2-3; TRBD2 aligns across 9 bases. This CDR3 comprises 14 residues. V lost 0 bases, J lost 5 bases, and 0 bases stayed unmatched. Per the germline V gene, CDR1 is MRHNA and CDR2 is SNTAGT. The DNA of the CDR3 is TGTGCCAGCAGTGACTCTAGCGGGAGAGATACGCAGTATTTT. Protein product: CASSDSSGRDTQYF.

The chain joins TRBV7-9 to TRBJ1-1; the D gene is possibly TRBD1 (6 bases). Looked up from germline, CDR1 is SEHNR and CDR2 is FQNEAQ (reference sequence). Trimming cost V 5 bases and J 4 bases, with 14 bases left between them. This CDR3 spans 14 amino acids. The CDR3 loop is CASSHNRAGTEAFF. CDR3 DNA: TGTGCCAGCAGCCACAACAGGGCCGGCACTGAAGCTTTCTTT.

The chain has TRBV19 and TRBJ1-1; D is perhaps TRBD1 (5 bases). Trimming removed 5 bases at V and 2 bases at J, with 15 bases between. Germline V gene lookup returns CDR1 LNHDA and CDR2 SQIVND (reference sequence). This CDR3 has 15 amino acids. CDR3 region: CASSAPAGINTEAFF. For the CDR3, the DNA is TGTGCCAGTAGTGCCCCGGCAGGGATCAACACTGAAGCTTTCTTT.

This sequence joins TRBV5-4 and TRBJ1-2, with a possible D match to TRBD1 (6 bases). CDR3 length: 15 residues. With 4 bases removed from V and 4 bases from J, the gap between germline ends came to 17 bases. Germline V CDR1 and CDR2: SGHNT, YYREEE (reference sequence). Here the CDR3 reads CASSPRDTIPYGYTF. CDR3 in DNA: TGTGCCAGCAGCCCCCGGGACACGATTCCCTATGGCTACACCTTC. Combining the CDR3 with reference TRBV5-4 and TRBJ1-2 gives the whole variable domain ETGVTQSPTHLIKTRGQQVTLRCSSQSGHNTVSWYQQALGQGPQFIFQYYREEENGRGNFPPRFSGLQFPNYSSELNVNALELDDSALYLCASSPRDTIPYGYTFGSGTRLTVV.

V gene TRBV6-4 combines with J gene TRBJ2-1; a possible D gene is TRBD1 (6 bases). Germline CDR1 is MRHNA and CDR2 is SNTAGT. V was trimmed by 6 bases and J by 5 bases, leaving 11 bases between them. CDR3 length: 13 amino acids. The CDR3 sequence: CASSPQGNNEQFF. The CDR3 coding sequence is TGTGCCAGCAGCCCCCAGGGGAACAATGAGCAGTTCTTC.

The chain employs TRBV29-1 and TRBJ1-2; perhaps TRBD1 as D (6 bases). The V end was cut by 4 bases, the J end by 0 bases, with 12 bases between. From germline, CDR1 is SQVTM and CDR2 ANQGSEA. This CDR3 comprises 14 residues. CDR3 in DNA: TGCAGCGTTGTCTTCCAGGGGTCTAACTATGGCTACACCTTC. It specifies CSVVFQGSNYGYTF.

This chain connects TRBV18 to TRBJ1-2, with 8 bases aligning to TRBD1. The length of the CDR3 is 14 residues. The V and J ends lost 6 bases and 4 bases, in that order; junction bases with no gene match: 7. Germline loops: CDR1 KGHSH, CDR2 LQKENI. CDR3 nucleotides: TGTGCCAGCTCTCTCGACAGGGGAGGCTATGGCTACACCTTC. Translating gives CASSLDRGGYGYTF.

CDR3 nucleotides: TGCAGCGCTACCTTGGGGCAGGGGGTGAAACAGCCCCAGCATTTT. It yields the protein CSATLGQGVKQPQHF. V and J are TRBV29-1 and TRBJ1-5; 7 nucleotides match TRBD1. This CDR3 region has 15 residues. Trimming cost V 7 bases and J 7 bases; bases outside gene matches: 16. The germline V gene encodes CDR1 SQVTM and CDR2 ANQGSEA.

This clone was observed a handful of times. The chain carries TRBV5-1 and TRBJ1-5; TRBD1 aligns across 8 bases. The CDR3 contains 15 residues. After removal of 4 bases from V and 2 bases from J, the junction contained 5 bases not matched to a gene. In germline, CDR1 is SGHRS, CDR2 YFSETQ. CDR3: CASSPGQAGNQPQHF. CDR3 nucleotide sequence: TGCGCCAGCAGCCCGGGACAGGCGGGCAATCAGCCCCAGCATTTT.

This chain joins TRBV6-6 and TRBJ2-1; the D gene is possibly TRBD2 (6 bases). V was cut by 2 bases and J by 15 bases, with 20 bases left in between. Per germline, CDR1 MNHNY and CDR2 SVGAGI (reference sequence). This CDR3 is built from 14 residues. The CDR3 reads CASSYTRDLRDPFF. The CDR3 DNA follows: TGTGCCAGCAGTTACACCCGGGACTTGAGGGACCCGTTCTTC.

This clone was seen just once. The chain couples TRBV19 to TRBJ2-6; TRBD2 matches 8 bases. V dropped 8 bases and J dropped 0; count of bases not matched to a gene: 6. The CDR3 has 16 amino acids. Per the germline V gene, CDR1 is LNHDA and CDR2 is SQIVND (reference sequence). The CDR3: CASARLAGSGANVLTF. The CDR3 region has the DNA TGTGCCAGTGCTAGGCTAGCGGGCTCTGGGGCCAACGTCCTGACTTTC.

This chain links TRBV7-2 with TRBJ2-1; D gene ambiguous. Germline assignment: CDR1 SGHTA and CDR2 FQGNSA. This CDR3 is built from 12 residues. Trimming removed 4 bases at V and 7 bases at J, with 8 bases between. This CDR3 reads CASSSYANEQFF. The CDR3 DNA follows: TGTGCCAGCAGCTCCTACGCGAATGAGCAGTTCTTC.

CDR3 sequence reads: CASSLGGGTGELFF. The CDR3 region has the DNA TGTGCCAGCAGCTTGGGGGGGGGCACCGGGGAGCTGTTTTTT. The V and J genes are TRBV5-4 and TRBJ2-2, with 7 bases lining up with TRBD2. The V and J ends lost 0 bases and 4 bases, in that order; junction bases with no gene match: 0. The CDR3 spans 14 residues. Germline CDR1 SGHNT, CDR2 YYREEE (reference sequence).

The V gene is TRBV28, the J gene TRBJ2-3, with 7 bases aligning to TRBD2. The CDR3 extends over 14 amino acids. Trimming removed 6 bases from V and 2 bases from J; junction bases left unmatched: 5. Germline assignment: CDR1 MDHEN and CDR2 SYDVKM. CDR3 in DNA: TGTGCCAGCAGGTTAAGCGGGGTCACAGATACGCAGTATTTT. It codes for CASRLSGVTDTQYF.

V and J are TRBV13 and TRBJ2-1; TRBD2 matches 7 bases. The length of the CDR3 is 16 residues. Germline lookup yields CDR1 PRHDT and CDR2 FYEKMQ (reference sequence). Trimming at V came to 0 bases and at J to 0 bases, leaving 2 bases not matched to a gene. CDR3 sequence: CASSLGLAGSYNEQFF. CDR3 in DNA: TGTGCCAGCAGCTTAGGGTTAGCGGGCTCCTACAATGAGCAGTTCTTC.

This chain links TRBV29-1 with TRBJ1-1, with 8 bases identical to TRBD1. V shed 6 bases and J 10 bases; nucleotides not matched to a gene: 7. CDR1 and CDR2 (germline): SQVTM, ANQGSEA. The CDR3 is 11 residues long. The CDR3 nucleotides are TGCAGCGTAACCAGGGGGCGGGGAGCTTTCTTT. Translated, it gives CSVTRGRGAFF.

J is TRBJ2-1 and V is TRBV6-4; D possibly corresponds to TRBD2 (5 bases). Trimming removed 0 bases from V and 6 bases from J, with 9 bases in between. This CDR3 comprises 14 residues. Germline CDR1 is MRHNA and CDR2 is SNTAGT. The CDR3 is CASSDSEGTNEQFF. The CDR3 coding sequence is TGTGCCAGCAGTGACTCCGAGGGTACCAATGAGCAGTTCTTC.

The chain uses TRBV13 and TRBJ2-1; 7 bases are shared with TRBD2. This CDR3 region has 15 residues. The germline CDR1 and CDR2 sequences are PRHDT and FYEKMQ (reference sequence). The junction had 9 bases not matched to a gene; V was cut back by 1 base and J by 9 bases. The CDR3 DNA reads TGTGCCAGCAGCTTAGAGGGAGGGCCCCTCCCTGAGCAGTTCTTC. Its translation: CASSLEGGPLPEQFF.